The 20 T cell receptor beta chains listed next were all sequenced from one sample in a study of blood T cell repertoires in COVID-19. Some clones are missing from TCRdb's copy, which holds only in-frame ones; the method was immunoSEQ multiplex PCR. This sample yields approximately 140,000 clones, of which about 80% are seen a single time; roughly 1.6% belongs to the top ten. The material sequenced was peripheral blood. The source is a human donor in a cohort sampled during active COVID-19.

The chain uses TRBV7-9 and TRBJ1-2; a possible D gene is TRBD1 (6 bases). This CDR3 comprises 14 residues. V lost 1 base, J lost 7 bases, and 13 bases lay in between. Germline V gene sequence: CDR1 SEHNR, CDR2 FQNEAQ (reference sequence). The CDR3 DNA is TGTGCCAGCAGCTTAGGGGGACAAAGGTTTGGCTACACCTTC. It is translated as CASSLGGQRFGYTF.

V gene TRBV2 combines with J gene TRBJ2-1; TRBD1 agrees at 8 bases. J gave up 7 bases and V 7 bases, and 9 bases lay outside the gene matches. This CDR3 comprises 14 residues. The germline V gene encodes CDR1 SNHLY and CDR2 FYNNEI. The CDR3 reads CASTGQGVGNEQFF. CDR3 coding DNA: TGTGCCAGCACAGGACAGGGAGTAGGGAATGAGCAGTTCTTC.

The chain is built from TRBV12-3 or TRBV12-4 and TRBJ2-1, with 9 bases that match TRBD2. The J segment lost 6 bases and the V segment lost 9 bases, leaving 3 bases of the junction unmatched. The CDR3 contains 12 residues. CDR3 residues: CARASGANEQFF. CDR3 bases: TGTGCCAGAGCTAGCGGGGCCAATGAGCAGTTCTTC.

This sequence joins TRBV2 and TRBJ2-1; 12 bases agree with TRBD2. The CDR3 totals 15 residues. Looked up from germline, CDR1 is SNHLY and CDR2 is FYNNEI. Losses at the gene ends were 7 bases for V and 5 bases for J; bases not matched to a gene: 6. CDR3 in DNA: TGTGCCAGCAAACCGCTAGCGGGAGGGAACAATGAGCAGTTCTTC. It translates to CASKPLAGGNNEQFF.

J is TRBJ1-3 and V is TRBV5-6; D ambiguous. CDR1 is SGHDT, CDR2 YYEEEE, per germline. Trimming stripped 1 base from V and 4 bases from J, with 9 bases between. This CDR3 contains 14 residues. This CDR3 is CASSLYGRGNTIYF. The CDR3 DNA follows: TGTGCCAGCAGCTTGTACGGCAGGGGAAACACCATATATTTT. Supplemented by reference TRBV5-6 and TRBJ1-3, the full variable domain reads DAGVTQSPTHLIKTRGQQVTLRCSPKSGHDTVSWYQQALGQGPQFIFQYYEEEERQRGNFPDRFSGHQFPNYSSELNVNALLLGDSALYLCASSLYGRGNTIYFGEGSWLTVV.

This chain links TRBV10-3 with TRBJ1-1; D call uncertain. Germline values: CDR1 ENHRY, CDR2 SYGVKD. Trimming took 7 bases from V and 2 from J, leaving 11 bases between them. This CDR3 is 13 amino acids long. DNA of the CDR3: TGTGCCATCACCCCGAGGGATAACACTGAAGCTTTCTTT. It codes for CAITPRDNTEAFF.

The chain combines TRBV6-5 with TRBJ2-5; D is possibly TRBD1 (6 bases). The CDR3 length is 13 residues. V dropped 4 bases and J dropped 4 bases, with 10 bases sitting between them. Germline lookup yields CDR1 MNHEY and CDR2 SVGAGI. The CDR3 loop reads CASSSPQGETQYF. The CDR3 DNA follows: TGTGCCAGCAGTTCCCCACAGGGAGAGACCCAGTACTTC.

The rearrangement uses TRBV15 and TRBJ2-7; D is unclear. Germline values: CDR1 LNHNV, CDR2 YYDKDF (reference sequence). The length of the CDR3 is 15 residues. The ends were cut back, 0 bases at V and 2 bases at J, with 11 bases in the middle. CDR3 amino acids: CATSRDFGLTYEQYF. The CDR3 region has the DNA TGTGCCACCAGCAGAGATTTTGGCTTAACCTACGAGCAGTACTTC.

In its sample, this clone was seen a few times. In the same sample, other DNA sequences code for this CDR3. The chain employs TRBV3-1 (or the pseudogene TRBV3-2) and TRBJ1-4; TRBD1 matches 10 bases. Germline assignment: CDR1 LGHDT and CDR2 YNNKEL (reference sequence). V dropped 1 base and J dropped 5; count of bases not matched to a gene: 1. The length of the CDR3 is 15 residues. CDR3 nucleotide sequence: TGTGCCAGCAGCCAAGGGACAGGGGGAAATGAAAAACTGTTTTTT. Amino acids: CASSQGTGGNEKLFF.

A few counts support this clone. The chain couples TRBV9 to TRBJ1-6; 7 bases agree with TRBD1. The CDR3 extends over 15 amino acids. In germline, CDR1 is SGDLS, CDR2 YYNGEE. Trimming at V came to 4 bases and at J to 10 bases, leaving 11 bases not matched to a gene. Here the CDR3 DNA reads TGTGCCAGCAGCCCAAGGACAGGAGGGGACTCACCCCTCCACTTT. Its protein product is CASSPRTGGDSPLHF.

Here the CDR3 reads CASRPRGKNYGYTF. The CDR3 nucleotides read TGTGCCAGCAGGCCCAGGGGGAAGAACTATGGCTACACCTTC. The rearrangement uses TRBV6-5 and TRBJ1-2, with TRBD1 matching over 7 bases. The CDR3 totals 14 residues. From germline, CDR1 is MNHEY and CDR2 SVGAGI. Trimming removed 6 bases from V and 2 bases from J; junction bases left unmatched: 6.

This clone is a singleton in its sample. The V gene is TRBV7-2, the J gene TRBJ2-1; 9 bases agree with TRBD1. Trimming at V came to 5 bases and at J to 2 bases, leaving 4 bases not matched to a gene. Germline-derived CDR1 and CDR2 are SGHTA and FQGNSA. There are 15 residues in the CDR3. CDR3 loop: CASSKGQGAYNEQFF. The CDR3 DNA reads TGTGCCAGCAGCAAGGGACAGGGAGCCTACAATGAGCAGTTCTTC.

The rearrangement joins TRBV7-2 to TRBJ1-1, with D uncertain. The CDR3 has 13 residues. The germline CDR1 and CDR2 sequences are SGHTA and FQGNSA. V was cut by 3 bases and J by 6 bases, with 11 bases left in between. Written as DNA, the CDR3 is TGTGCCAGCAGCTTGGACCCCGGGGCTGAAGCTTTCTTT. Amino acid sequence: CASSLDPGAEAFF.

This clone is a singleton in its sample. The chain is built from TRBV5-6 and TRBJ2-1; D ambiguous. This CDR3 has 13 residues. Trimming left V 1 base short and J 6 bases short, with 8 bases between. Germline CDR1 reads SGHDT; CDR2 reads YYEEEE. CDR3 amino acids: CASSLMRSNEQFF. The CDR3 bases are TGTGCCAGCAGCTTGATGAGGAGCAATGAGCAGTTCTTC.

The V call is TRBV10-3, the J call TRBJ1-5, with 7 bases identical to TRBD1. With 10 bases clipped from V and 5 bases from J, the junction kept 8 bases outside the gene matches. Germline V gene sequence: CDR1 ENHRY, CDR2 SYGVKD. The CDR3 consists of 13 residues. CDR3 loop: CATRTTGDQPQHF. The CDR3 coding sequence is TGTGCCACCCGAACCACAGGGGATCAGCCCCAGCATTTT.

This clone was observed a few times. The chain joins TRBV6-2 or TRBV6-3 to TRBJ2-5, with D possibly TRBD1 on 5 matching bases. The CDR3 totals 14 residues. V was cut by 0 bases and J by 4 bases, with 9 bases left in between. The germline CDR1 and CDR2 sequences are MNHEY and SVGEGT. CDR3 sequence (DNA): TGTGCCAGCAGTTACTCGGGGCCCTCAGAGACCCAGTACTTC. As protein: CASSYSGPSETQYF.

This chain links TRBV19 with TRBJ1-2; D is undetermined. The V gene's germline CDR1 is LNHDA and CDR2 SQIVND (reference sequence). V lost 3 bases and J 8 bases, leaving 13 bases between the germline ends. The CDR3 extends over 13 amino acids. CDR3 residues: CASSIEGAEGYTF. The CDR3 nucleotides are TGTGCCAGTAGTATTGAGGGCGCGGAGGGCTACACCTTC.

The chain is built from TRBV11-3 and TRBJ2-5; maybe TRBD1 (6 bases). Trimming stripped 5 bases from V and 2 bases from J, with 12 bases between. The CDR3 covers 14 residues. Looked up from germline, CDR1 is SGHNT and CDR2 is YENEEA. As DNA, the CDR3 is TGTGCCAGCAGCCCCGGGACACATCAAGAGACCCAGTACTTC. Protein product: CASSPGTHQETQYF.

The CDR3 region has the DNA TGTGCCAGCAGCCGGACAGGGAGCGCTGAAGCTTTCTTT. It encodes CASSRTGSAEAFF. The chain couples TRBV28 to TRBJ1-1, with 8 bases that match TRBD1. CDR1 is MDHEN, CDR2 SYDVKM, per germline. The CDR3 contains 13 residues. V dropped 6 bases and J dropped 6; count of bases not matched to a gene: 6.

The CDR3 sequence: CASTGTSSHKQFF. The CDR3 nucleotides are TGTGCCAGTACCGGGACTAGTAGCCATAAGCAGTTCTTC. V is TRBV19 and J is TRBJ2-1, with 8 nucleotides matching TRBD2. This CDR3 has 13 amino acids. From germline, CDR1 is LNHDA and CDR2 SQIVND (reference sequence). Trimming cost V 7 bases and J 11 bases; bases outside gene matches: 10.